What follows are 30 T cell receptor beta chains derived from one specimen sequenced in a study of cytomegalovirus exposure and HLA in healthy donors. Researchers ran the PCR with 60 Vbeta and 13 Jbeta primers. Produced via immunoSEQ multiplex PCR; TCRdb's table is partial and in-frame only. This sample yields under 150,000 clones, of which 80% are seen a single time; 4% belongs to the top ten. Source material: PBMCs. The receptors shown here come from a woman in her forties in good health and CMV-seronegative.

The J gene is TRBJ2-7, the V gene TRBV5-6, with TRBD1 matching 10 bases. Looked up from germline, CDR1 is SGHDT and CDR2 is YYEEEE. This CDR3 has 12 residues. J was trimmed by 12 bases and V by 3 bases; bases with no gene match: 6. The CDR3 here is CASSSTGGQRYF. The CDR3 DNA reads as TGTGCCAGCAGCTCGACAGGGGGCCAGAGGTACTTC.

This clone occurred once. V and J are TRBV5-5 and TRBJ2-7; no clear D gene. Germline V gene data show CDR1 as SGHKS and CDR2 as YYEKEE (reference sequence). Between the trimmed V and J ends, which lost 0 bases and 2 bases, there was a span of 9 bases. This CDR3 spans 14 amino acids. For the CDR3, the DNA is TGTGCCAGCAGCTTGGTTCTAACCCCCTACGAGCAGTACTTC. Translating it yields CASSLVLTPYEQYF.

This clone has more than one count but fewer than ten. The V gene is TRBV5-6, the J gene TRBJ2-6; no reliable D call. The V gene's germline CDR1 is SGHDT and CDR2 YYEEEE. V lost 2 bases and J 4 bases, leaving 7 bases between the germline ends. The CDR3 has 14 residues. CDR3 in DNA: TGTGCCAGCAGCTTAGGAGCAGGGGCCAACGTCCTGACTTTC. Encoded protein: CASSLGAGANVLTF.

The chain links TRBV28 to TRBJ1-2, with TRBD1 matching over 10 bases. V trimming: 7 bases; J trimming: 4 bases; junction bases outside the gene matches: 9. The germline V gene encodes CDR1 MDHEN and CDR2 SYDVKM. The CDR3 length is 15 residues. CDR3: CASTDGTGEGYGYTF. Written as DNA, the CDR3 is TGTGCCAGCACCGACGGGACAGGGGAGGGCTATGGCTACACCTTC.

This clone was counted between two and nine times. The chain employs TRBV19 and TRBJ1-4; D perhaps matches TRBD1 (6 bases). Trimming shortened V by 6 bases and J by 5 bases, and 16 bases separated the two germline ends. CDR1 is LNHDA, CDR2 SQIVND, per germline (reference sequence). The CDR3 contains 15 residues. CDR3 region: CASSWAAGENEKLFF. DNA of the CDR3: TGTGCCAGTAGCTGGGCAGCAGGGGAGAATGAAAAACTGTTTTTT.

This rearrangement joins TRBV4-2 to TRBJ1-5; TRBD1 is a possible D gene (6 bases). V was shortened by 4 bases and J by 1 base, with 14 bases between the two germline ends. Germline-derived CDR1 and CDR2 are LGHNA and YNFKEQ. The CDR3 is 16 amino acids. The CDR3 loop reads CASSRSAGVSNQPQHF. CDR3 DNA: TGTGCCAGCAGCCGATCGGCAGGGGTGAGCAATCAGCCCCAGCATTTT.

The chain joins TRBV7-9 to TRBJ2-1, with 7 positions matching TRBD2. The CDR3 spans 14 residues. Germline values: CDR1 SEHNR, CDR2 FQNEAQ (reference sequence). V lost 5 bases to trimming and J lost 7 bases; unmatched junction nucleotides: 8. The CDR3 protein is CASSPTRERNEQFF. CDR3 coding DNA: TGTGCCAGCAGCCCCACGCGGGAGAGGAATGAGCAGTTCTTC.

This clone was seen only once. The rearrangement links TRBV5-1 to TRBJ1-1; D unresolved. Per germline, CDR1 SGHRS and CDR2 YFSETQ. The CDR3 has 13 residues. V gave up 0 bases and J gave up 3 bases, with 6 bases separating them. In nucleotides, the CDR3 is TGCGCCAGCAGCTTGGGACGGGACACTGAAGCTTTCTTT. Translating it yields CASSLGRDTEAFF.

The V call is TRBV6-5, the J call TRBJ2-5; TRBD1 aligns across 7 bases. The J segment lost 2 bases and the V segment lost 6 bases, leaving 6 bases of the junction unmatched. Germline V gives CDR1 MNHEY, CDR2 SVGAGI. The CDR3 is made up of 14 amino acids. CDR3 coding DNA: TGTGCCAGCAGGGTAACAGGGGTACAAGAGACCCAGTACTTC. This encodes CASRVTGVQETQYF.

This chain joins TRBV7-2 and TRBJ1-1, with D unclear. The CDR3 covers 13 residues. V was trimmed by 3 bases and J by 1 base, leaving 6 bases between them. The V gene's germline CDR1 is SGHTA and CDR2 FQGNSA. CDR3 DNA sequence: TGTGCCAGCAGCTTCAACAGGAACACTGAAGCTTTCTTT. This gives the protein CASSFNRNTEAFF.

The chain uses TRBV10-3 and TRBJ1-2; D call uncertain. Germline values: CDR1 ENHRY, CDR2 SYGVKD. The CDR3 is made up of 14 amino acids. The V end was cut by 3 bases, the J end by 2 bases, with 10 bases between. CDR3 sequence (DNA): TGTGCCATCAGTGACTCCACGGGGAACTATGGCTACACCTTC. This translates into CAISDSTGNYGYTF.

The chain employs TRBV5-1 and TRBJ2-7; TRBD2 matches 10 bases. The CDR3 covers 17 residues. J lost 1 base, V lost 6 bases, and 13 bases had no gene match. Germline lookup yields CDR1 SGHRS and CDR2 YFSETQ. CDR3 sequence reads: CASKWASGSTGSYEQYF. The CDR3 nucleotides are TGCGCCAGCAAGTGGGCTAGCGGGAGTACTGGGTCCTACGAGCAGTACTTC.

The V call is TRBV7-2, the J call TRBJ2-1; weak D call: TRBD2 (5 bases). The length of the CDR3 is 15 residues. CDR1 SGHTA and CDR2 FQGNSA come from the germline V gene. Trimming took 5 bases from V and 7 from J, leaving 18 bases between them. CDR3 bases: TGTGCCAGCAGCGTCCCGAGGGCTAGAGGTAATGAGCAGTTCTTC. It encodes CASSVPRARGNEQFF.

This CDR3 reads CASSYLLALGGQPQHF. For the CDR3, the DNA is TGTGCCAGTAGTTATCTTCTAGCTTTAGGTGGTCAGCCCCAGCATTTT. The rearrangement uses TRBV19 and TRBJ1-5; D gene ambiguous. V gave up 5 bases and J gave up 6 bases, with 20 bases separating them. The CDR3 runs to 16 residues. CDR1 is LNHDA, CDR2 SQIVND, per germline (reference sequence).

The chain couples TRBV4-1 to TRBJ2-7; D is ambiguous. The CDR3 has 14 amino acids. Per the germline V gene, CDR1 is MGHRA and CDR2 is YSYEKL. Between the trimmed V and J ends, which lost 1 base and 2 bases, there was a span of 9 bases. This chain's CDR3 is CASSQGVFPYEQYF. The DNA for the CDR3 is TGCGCCAGCAGCCAAGGAGTGTTCCCCTACGAGCAGTACTTC.

This clone was seen only once. V and J are TRBV7-8 and TRBJ2-3; D is unclear. Germline V lookup: CDR1 SGHVS, CDR2 FQNEAQ. V lost 1 base and J lost 5, with 10 bases in between. The CDR3 is 14 residues long. The CDR3 is CASSLGALEDTQYF. Written as DNA, the CDR3 is TGTGCCAGCAGCTTAGGAGCCCTCGAAGATACGCAGTATTTT.

The chain has TRBV18 and TRBJ2-7, with D uncertain. V was shortened by 4 bases and J by 1 base, with 14 bases between the two germline ends. Germline V CDR1 and CDR2: KGHSH, LQKENI. The CDR3 totals 15 residues. The CDR3 loop reads CASSRDSTPSYEQYF. The CDR3 DNA sequence: TGTGCCAGCTCACGAGACTCGACTCCGTCCTACGAGCAGTACTTC.

The chain joins TRBV5-1 to TRBJ2-1; D is possibly TRBD1 (6 bases). Germline V gives CDR1 SGHRS, CDR2 YFSETQ. Trimming pared 6 bases from V and 3 bases from J, leaving 7 bases between. CDR3 length: 12 residues. In DNA form, the CDR3 reads TGCGCCAGCATGGACAGCTACAATGAGCAGTTCTTC. Its protein product is CASMDSYNEQFF.

The gene calls are TRBV5-1 and TRBJ1-2; the match to TRBD1 covers 7 bases. This CDR3 contains 14 residues. Unmatched junction bases numbered 16, after V lost 9 bases and J lost 8 bases. Germline V gene sequence: CDR1 SGHRS, CDR2 YFSETQ. The CDR3 coding sequence is TGCGCCATCCAACCTCCAAACAGGGGAGGCGGCTACACCTTC. It encodes CAIQPPNRGGGYTF.

The chain links TRBV4-1 to TRBJ2-5; 8 bases match TRBD2. Germline trimming cut 1 base from V and 5 bases from J; bases unmatched to any gene: 9. Per the germline V gene, CDR1 is MGHRA and CDR2 is YSYEKL. The CDR3 length is 16 residues. The CDR3 bases are TGCGCCAGCAGCCAAGCGGGGGGGGGTTCCTCGGAGACCCAGTACTTC. Translated: CASSQAGGGSSETQYF.

This chain links TRBV6-5 with TRBJ1-1, with D uncertain. Germline V gene sequence: CDR1 MNHEY, CDR2 SVGAGI. V was pared by 2 bases and J by 1 base, with 5 bases between. This CDR3 has 13 residues. This CDR3 reads CASSYAANTEAFF. CDR3 coding DNA: TGTGCCAGCAGTTACGCGGCGAACACTGAAGCTTTCTTT.

DNA of the CDR3: TGCGCCAGCAGCCAAGAAGTTAGCGGGAGAGCAGATACGCAGTATTTT. Translated: CASSQEVSGRADTQYF. The chain joins TRBV4-3 to TRBJ2-3; 9 bases fit TRBD2. Trimming took 0 bases from V and 4 from J; bases not matched to a gene: 5. CDR1 and CDR2 from the germline V gene are LGHNA and YSLEER. The CDR3 is 16 residues long.

The V gene is TRBV7-6, the J gene TRBJ2-1, with a possible D match to TRBD2 (7 bases). Trimming took 4 bases from V and 6 from J, leaving 13 bases between them. This CDR3 region has 14 residues. Germline V gives CDR1 SGHVS, CDR2 FNYEAQ. CDR3: CASSWGGFGNEQFF. DNA of the CDR3: TGTGCCAGCAGCTGGGGGGGCTTTGGCAATGAGCAGTTCTTC.

This sequence joins TRBV15 and TRBJ1-3, with D tentatively TRBD1 (5 bases). Germline CDR1 is LNHNV and CDR2 is YYDKDF (reference sequence). The CDR3 loop spans 15 amino acids. Deletions cut 0 bases from V and 4 bases from J, with 10 bases between. The CDR3 nucleotides are TGTGCCACCAGCAGAGACAGGGTGGGCGGAAACACCATATATTTT. Translating gives CATSRDRVGGNTIYF. The full variable domain, with the rest looked up from reference TRBV15 and TRBJ1-3, is DAMVIQNPRYQVTQFGKPVTLSCSQTLNHNVMYWYQQKSSQAPKLLFHYYDKDFNNEADTPDNFQSRRPNTSFCFLDIRSPGLGDTAMYLCATSRDRVGGNTIYFGEGSWLTVV.

The rearrangement links TRBV4-3 to TRBJ1-3; perhaps TRBD1 as D (5 bases). CDR1 is LGHNA and CDR2 is YSLEER in the germline V gene. With 0 bases removed from V and 2 bases from J, the gap between germline ends came to 11 bases. The CDR3 spans 16 residues. Written as DNA, the CDR3 is TGCGCCAGCAGCCAAGATCGAGTACAGGCTGGAAACACCATATATTTT. This encodes CASSQDRVQAGNTIYF.

The genes are TRBV4-3 and TRBJ2-7; 12 bases line up with TRBD2. CDR3 length: 17 residues. V lost 3 bases to trimming and J lost 5 bases; unmatched junction nucleotides: 11. CDR1 LGHNA and CDR2 YSLEER come from the germline V gene. CDR3 loop: CASSHGPGLAGMDEQYF. In nucleotides, the CDR3 is TGCGCCAGCAGCCACGGACCCGGACTAGCGGGGATGGACGAGCAGTACTTC.

This chain uses TRBV14 with TRBJ1-4; tentative D call: TRBD1 (5 bases). The CDR3 sequence is 15 residues long. The ends were cut back, 4 bases at V and 7 bases at J, with 16 bases in the middle. The germline V gene encodes CDR1 SGHDN and CDR2 FVKESK. CDR3 DNA sequence: TGTGCCAGCAGCCGTCCGGGGGGAGGGGCTGAAAAACTGTTTTTT. The encoded protein is CASSRPGGGAEKLFF.

This chain uses TRBV19 with TRBJ2-2; D unresolved. In germline, CDR1 is LNHDA, CDR2 SQIVND (reference sequence). With 4 bases removed from V and 6 bases from J, the gap between germline ends came to 9 bases. The CDR3 extends over 13 amino acids. The CDR3 sequence: CASSRAAPGELFF. The CDR3 DNA reads TGTGCCAGTAGTAGGGCAGCTCCCGGGGAGCTGTTTTTT.

J is TRBJ2-7 and V is TRBV7-8, with 8 bases that match TRBD2. Germline values: CDR1 SGHVS, CDR2 FQNEAQ. The CDR3 runs to 15 residues. J was trimmed by 5 bases and V by 1 base; bases with no gene match: 7. This CDR3 reads CASSLGTSGSHEQYF. CDR3 nucleotide sequence: TGTGCCAGCAGCTTAGGCACCAGCGGGAGCCACGAGCAGTACTTC.

The rearrangement uses TRBV4-1 and TRBJ2-2, with a possible D match to TRBD1 (6 bases). Germline-derived CDR1 and CDR2 are MGHRA and YSYEKL. V was shortened by 5 bases and J by 0 bases, with 13 bases between the two germline ends. This CDR3 comprises 16 residues. This CDR3 reads CASSEAGGANTGELFF. In DNA, the CDR3 is TGCGCCAGCAGCGAAGCTGGGGGCGCGAACACCGGGGAGCTGTTTTTT.